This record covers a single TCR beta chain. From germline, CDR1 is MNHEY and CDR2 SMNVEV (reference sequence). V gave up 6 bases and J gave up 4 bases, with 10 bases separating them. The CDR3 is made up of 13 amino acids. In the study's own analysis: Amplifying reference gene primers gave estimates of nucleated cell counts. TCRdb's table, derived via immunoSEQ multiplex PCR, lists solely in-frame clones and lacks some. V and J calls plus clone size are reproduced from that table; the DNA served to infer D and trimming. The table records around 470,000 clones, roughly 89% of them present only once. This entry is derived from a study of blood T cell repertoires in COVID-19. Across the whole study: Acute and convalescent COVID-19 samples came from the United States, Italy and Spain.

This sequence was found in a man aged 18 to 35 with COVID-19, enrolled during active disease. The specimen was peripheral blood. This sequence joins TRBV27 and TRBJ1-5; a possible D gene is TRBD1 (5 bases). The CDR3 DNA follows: TGTGCCAGCAGCCTACAGGTTAATCAGCCCCAGCATTTT. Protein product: CASSLQVNQPQHF.